This T cell receptor beta chain was found in a study of CD8 T cells in ankylosing spondylitis. Study outcomes and limitations: According to the report, clones linked to the disease were significantly enriched in matched synovial fluid samples taken from ankylosing spondylitis patients. A TCR beta motif of about 8 highly homologous variants appeared characteristic of ankylosing spondylitis blood. Reactive arthritis synovial fluid and blood previously showed some of these motif variants.

Germline V gene data show CDR1 as SGHRS and CDR2 as YFSETQ. V lost 4 bases and J lost 4; bases outside the gene matches: 7. The CDR3 totals 15 residues. Concerning this clonotype: Its target is unknown.

Using quantitative 5'-RACE with molecular barcodes, the authors made TCR beta libraries. From the 5' RACE reads, TCRdb called clonotypes with MiXCR, one entry per CDR3 protein. The sample lists fewer than 750,000 distinct CDR3 sequences, around a fifth occurring once. This TCR was sampled from a male donor with ankylosing spondylitis. Sequenced sample: blood, either unsorted or a sorted T cell fraction (not recorded which). This rearrangement joins TRBV5-1 to TRBJ2-7, with TRBD1 matching 11 bases. The CDR3 loop reads CASSGAGTGGYEQYF. CDR3 nucleotides: TGCGCCAGCAGCGGGGCGGGGACAGGGGGTTACGAGCAGTACTTC.